This note documents a single T cell receptor (beta chain) sequence. Its antigen remains unknown. This sample stems from a study of T cell repertoires in cytomegalovirus infection. Study-level results: Within the response measured ex vivo, HLA-C-restricted CMV-specific TCR beta clonotypes were dominant.

In germline, CDR1 is SGHNT, CDR2 YENEEA. V lost 5 bases and J lost 8; bases outside the gene matches: 13. This CDR3 is 16 amino acids long. TCRdb called the reads again in MiXCR, with one record for every CDR3 protein. The data show approximately 750,000 distinct CDR3 sequences, with approximately 40% seen just once and roughly 2.8% held by the top ten. Sequencing was carried out using PBMCs. V is TRBV11-3 and J is TRBJ2-1, with 9 bases aligning to TRBD2. The source is a human donor in good health (CMV status not recorded). Some clones in this sample may be carry-over from other donors' samples. CDR3 sequence: CASSPGGREGRHEQFF. The CDR3 DNA is TGTGCCAGCAGCCCGGGGGGGCGGGAGGGCCGGCATGAGCAGTTCTTC.